This paragraph reports one T cell receptor (beta chain). This specimen belongs to a study of OX40 agonist ivuxolimab in advanced cancers. Study-level information: The dose of intravenous ivuxolimab that patients received every 2 weeks ranged from 0.01 to 10 mg/kg.

The method was immunoSEQ multiplex PCR; TCRdb's version includes in-frame clones alone and lacks a portion of them. The data contain under 80,000 clones, roughly 87% of them singletons. J lost 10 bases, V lost 8 bases, and 10 bases had no gene match. Per the germline V gene, CDR1 is MNHEY and CDR2 is SVGAGI. This CDR3 has 14 amino acids. The source is an adult with an advanced solid tumor such as melanoma, head and neck, liver or kidney cancer. The source material was CD4+ or CD8+ T cells sorted from blood, sampled in a trial of the OX40 agonist ivuxolimab. The chain carries TRBV6-5 and TRBJ1-6; 8 bases fit TRBD1. CDR3 DNA: TGTGCCAGCGGGACCGGGACAGGCGGGTCACCCCTCCACTTT. As protein: CASGTGTGGSPLHF.